Listed below are T cell receptor beta chains from one sample, sequenced in a study of T cells in Graves' hyperthyroidism and ophthalmopathy. TCRdb redid the calling of the multiplex PCR reads with MiXCR, one entry per CDR3 protein. The table has 550,000 to 700,000 distinct CDR3 sequences, 46% seen once; the top ten hold roughly 19%. The sample taken for sequencing was peripheral blood or thyroid tissue (not recorded which). Receptors were obtained from an adult woman with Graves' disease, either hyperthyroidism or ophthalmopathy (not recorded which). Both conserved end residues are trimmed from each CDR3.

CDR3aa	j_gene	v_gene
AISAEERGLGYGYT	TRBJ1-2	TRBV10-3
SARGVGSGSDEQF	TRBJ2-1	TRBV20-1
ASTFDLSGEQY	TRBJ2-7	TRBV2
AIANRGGSETQY	TRBJ2-5	TRBV10-3
ATRGDSSNQPQH	TRBJ1-5	TRBV15
ASSYLEGAVNSPLH	TRBJ1-6	TRBV10-3
ASSLTVLRSPLH	TRBJ1-6	TRBV14
ASSQDQGSYGYT	TRBJ1-2	TRBV4-2
VSHGGYTEAF	TRBJ1-1	TRBV7-8
SARSLAGNTGELF	TRBJ2-2	TRBV20-1
ASSPRQGGYGYT	TRBJ1-2	TRBV18
SASRGIRQPQH	TRBJ1-5	TRBV20-1